The rows below give T cell receptor beta chains drawn from one sample of a study of a mutant IDH1 vaccine in newly diagnosed glioma. Clones were read by immunoSEQ multiplex PCR, and TCRdb kept only the in-frame ones, dropping some. Here the sample spans around 92,000 clones, 70% to 90% being singletons. The material sequenced was PBMCs, taken from a glioma patient treated with radiotherapy, temozolomide or both. These receptors were collected from a woman aged 45-65 years with glioma. Both conserved end residues are part of each CDR3. A D gene is named only where the DNA matches it firmly. Only part of the rows carry a size: once, few, many, or a class if the clone is expanded.

size	V	D	J	DNA	CDR3
-	TRBV9	-	TRBJ2-3	TGTGCCAGCAGCGCGTCCGGGAGCACAGATACGCAGTATTTT	CASSASGSTDTQYF
once	TRBV5-1	-	TRBJ1-4	TGCGCCAGCAGCCCGGGACCGACTAATGAAAAACTGTTTTTT	CASSPGPTNEKLFF
once	TRBV25-1	-	TRBJ2-1	TGTGCCAGCAGTGAAGGGCCTGGGGTCGAGCAGTTCTTC	CASSEGPGVEQFF
-	TRBV6-5	TRBD1	TRBJ2-7	TGTGCCAGCTCTATCGCCTCACAGGGGGCGTTCGAGCAGTACTTC	CASSIASQGAFEQYF
-	TRBV11-1	-	TRBJ2-6	TGTGCCAGCAGCCCTACTATCTCTGGGGCCAACGTCCTGACTTTC	CASSPTISGANVLTF
-	TRBV5-1	TRBD2	TRBJ2-5	TGCGCCAGCAGCTCGGGAGGAGAGGAGACCCAGTACTTC	CASSSGGEETQYF
-	TRBV7-9	TRBD2	TRBJ2-7	TGTGCCAGCAGCCGGACTAGCTCTCTTGCGGAGCAGTACTTC	CASSRTSSLAEQYF
-	TRBV2	TRBD1	TRBJ1-1	TGTGCCAGCAGACCCGGACAGGGGGCATCCTACACTGAAGCTTTCTTT	CASRPGQGASYTEAFF
-	TRBV18	TRBD2	TRBJ2-1	TGTGCCAGCTCCCCTAGCGGGCACTCCTACAATGAGCAGTTCTTC	CASSPSGHSYNEQFF
-	TRBV19	-	TRBJ2-3	TGTGCCAGTAGTATAGTATTACAGGGAGCCTCCACAGATACGCAGTATTTT	CASSIVLQGASTDTQYF
once	TRBV15	-	TRBJ1-3	TGTGCCACCAGCGGGGGCCTCTCTGGAAACACCATATATTTT	CATSGGLSGNTIYF